The subject of this entry is one T cell receptor (beta chain). This clone's antigen is unknown. Within one base of it there is no much larger clone, and no base qualities were kept. The data originate from a study of beta chain features in type 1 diabetes (dated by TCRdb to 2017 to 2018). With regard to the full study: Patients and healthy donors did not differ in mean age, gender distribution, total cell number or subset yield. Regulatory and stem cell-like memory subsets were isolated from only 8 patients and 8 healthy donors, whereas naive and central memory subsets came from all 30 or so donors. A total of 85 million to 110 million sorted cells were examined across all samples, and RNA yield correlated strongly with the number of cells per subset. The study compared the TCRB repertoires of sorted circulating CD4+ T cell subsets in recently diagnosed type 1 diabetes patients with those in matched healthy donors.

The High Capacity cDNA Reverse Transcription Kit was used to reverse transcribe all of the isolated RNA, meaning that expressed TCRB transcripts were what got sequenced. Deep immunoSEQ sequencing was applied to naive, central memory and regulatory T cell samples, giving an average of roughly 3.5 million total reads per sample. After sorted cells were lysed in RLT buffer, RNA was extracted with DNase-treated RNeasy Micro or Mini kits, with the choice depending on cell number. To prevent cross-contamination, each cell subset was processed individually, whereas patient and healthy donor samples were processed jointly. The immunoSEQ multiplex PCR was used to amplify TCRB sequences from cDNA, yielding 87-bp fragments that span the CDR3 region. The amplicons were sequenced using the Illumina HiSeq platform. The authors' analysis ran thus. PCR bias was computationally corrected using synthetic template baselines, reads within Hamming distance 2 were collapsed, and singletons that could not be merged were discarded. Reads were aligned to IMGT to assign V, D and J genes, CDR3 length, and insertions or deletions at six rearrangement sites. Within each subset, clonotype counts were normalized to sorted cell number, after which true diversity and Gini coefficients were computed with the tcR R package. Repertoire sharing was quantified using the overlap coefficient calculated on TCRB nucleotide sequences. TCRdb holds this immuneACCESS table with in-frame rearrangements only. Some clones are missing; in checked studies, unresolved V genes explain under half, and the rest has no known cause. V and J calls and clone size follow that table, whereas D and trimming were derived from the DNA. The sample includes around 320,000 clones, with 14% observed a single time. Under 8.5% of the sample is taken by the ten largest.

V gives up 4 bases and J gives up 4 bases, and the segment between their germline ends measures 18 bases. CDR1 SGHNT and CDR2 YYREEE are derived from the germline V gene (reference sequence). The CDR3 goes from the cysteine to the phenylalanine over 15 residues. The CDR3 DNA has 45 bases and is translated from base 1. The paper as a whole reports these results and caveats: In all four CD4+ subsets, TCRB CDR3 length was moderately but significantly shorter in type 1 diabetes patients. Only small numbers of individuals were included in the HLA sub-analyses, which left unresolved whether HLA type had any influence on TCRB rearrangement. Patients with type 1 diabetes made fewer insertions and deleted more nucleotides at VDJ recombination sites, implying thymic rearrangement abnormalities. Because cDNA was sequenced instead of genomic DNA, highly expressing activated cells could be over-represented, though the groups showed no difference in activation or CD3 levels. Naive, central memory and regulatory TCRB repertoires appeared more similar among patients than among healthy donors. PCR may preferentially amplify shorter templates, but because patient and control samples were amplified and corrected together, any resulting skew would affect both groups equally.

Each donor gave one peripheral blood draw, approximately 110 mL on average, collected into heparinised tubes. Naive, central memory, regulatory and stem cell-like memory CD4+ T cells were sorted on a BD FACSAria II using a panel including CD45RO, CCR7, CD25, CD127, CD95 and CD27. A purity above 98% was achieved for all sorted populations. PBMCs were isolated immediately by Lymphoprep density gradient centrifugation and stained directly without culture. To minimize batch effects, samples were stained and sorted in pairs, one healthy donor with one patient per experiment. This TCR derives from a man younger than 40 in good health. Sequences were obtained from central memory CD4+ T cells from blood. This receptor chain uses TRBV5-4 and TRBJ2-7; 6 matching bases give a weak D call of TRBD2. The nucleotide sequence is TGTGCCAGCAGCCCCGAGCTAGGAGGAGGGTACGAGCAGTACTTC. It translates to CASSPELGGGYEQYF.